In this sample, the clone carrying this T cell receptor beta chain turned up a few times. What it binds is not known. These data come from a study of T-cell memory formation after mild COVID-19. Study at large: Across donors, TCR clusters were largely donor specific. Notes on the study in general: Mainly CM and EM harbored the contracting CD4+ clones; mainly EMRA harbored the CD8+ ones. A second wave expanding day 15 to 37 was CD4+-biased; contracting clones were balanced.

TCRdb redid the calling of the 5' RACE reads with MiXCR, one entry per CDR3 protein. The top ten clones hold over 20% of a sample with about 290,000 distinct CDR3 sequences, roughly 15% of them seen once. CDR3 length: 14 residues. In germline, CDR1 is DFQATT, CDR2 SNEGSKA (reference sequence). The V segment lost 3 bases and the J segment 5 bases; nucleotides outside the gene matches: 9. This clonotype originated in a man aged 18 to 29 who had mild COVID-19 (a few samples of this study predate the infection). Cell type and time point are not known. The sample consisted of PBMCs or a T cell subset sorted from them (not recorded which). J is TRBJ2-5 and V is TRBV20-1, with TRBD1 matching 7 bases. CDR3 nucleotides: TGCAGTGCTAGTAATCGGACAGGCCCCGAGACCCAGTACTTC. Its translation: CSASNRTGPETQYF.